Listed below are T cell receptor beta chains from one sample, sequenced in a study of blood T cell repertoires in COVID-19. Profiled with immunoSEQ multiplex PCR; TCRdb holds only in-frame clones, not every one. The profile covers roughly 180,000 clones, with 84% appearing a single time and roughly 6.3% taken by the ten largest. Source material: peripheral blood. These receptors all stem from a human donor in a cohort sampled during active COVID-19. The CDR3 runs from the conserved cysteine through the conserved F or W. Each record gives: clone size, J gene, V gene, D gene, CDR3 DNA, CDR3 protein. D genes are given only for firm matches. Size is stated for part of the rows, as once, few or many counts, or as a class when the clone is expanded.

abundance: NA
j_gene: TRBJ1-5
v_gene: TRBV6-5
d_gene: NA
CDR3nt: TGTGCCAGCAGCCGGGACACCGTGGGGCCCCAGCATTTT
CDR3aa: CASSRDTVGPQHF

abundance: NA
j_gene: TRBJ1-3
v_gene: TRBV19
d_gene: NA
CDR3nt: TGTGCCAGTAGTAAGGGAGTGAACTCTGGAAACACCATATATTTT
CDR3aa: CASSKGVNSGNTIYF

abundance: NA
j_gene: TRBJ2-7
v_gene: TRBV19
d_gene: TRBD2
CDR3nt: TGTGCCAGTAGTATCGGGGGGAGCTCCTACGAGCAGTACTTC
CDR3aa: CASSIGGSSYEQYF

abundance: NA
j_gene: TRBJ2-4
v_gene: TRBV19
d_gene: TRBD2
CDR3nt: TGTGCCACTTCTCTCCGGGGGGTAGCCAAAAACATTCAGTACTTC
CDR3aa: CATSLRGVAKNIQYF

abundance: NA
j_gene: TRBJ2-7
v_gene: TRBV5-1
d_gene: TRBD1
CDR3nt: TGCGCCAGCAGCCTGACAGGGGGCAGGTCCTACGAGCAGTACTTC
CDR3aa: CASSLTGGRSYEQYF

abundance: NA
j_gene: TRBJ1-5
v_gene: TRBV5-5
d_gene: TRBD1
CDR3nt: TGTGCCAGCAGCTCCGGACAGGGCCGCAATCAGCCCCAGCATTTT
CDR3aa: CASSSGQGRNQPQHF

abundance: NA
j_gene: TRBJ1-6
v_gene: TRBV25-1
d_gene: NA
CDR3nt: TGTGCCAGCAGTTCCCGGAGGGGCTATAATTCACCCCTCCACTTT
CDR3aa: CASSSRRGYNSPLHF

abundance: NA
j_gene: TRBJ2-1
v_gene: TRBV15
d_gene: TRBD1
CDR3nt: TGTGCCACCAGCAGGAGACAGGGGTACAATGAGCAGTTCTTC
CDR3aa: CATSRRQGYNEQFF

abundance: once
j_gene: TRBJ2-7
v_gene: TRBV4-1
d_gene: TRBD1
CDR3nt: TGCGCCAGCAGCCAAGATTTGGGACAGGGTCTTGACGAGCAGTACTTC
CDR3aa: CASSQDLGQGLDEQYF

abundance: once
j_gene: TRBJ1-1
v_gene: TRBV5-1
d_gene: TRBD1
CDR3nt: TGCGCCAGCCACCCGACAGGGATGAACACTGAAGCTTTCTTT
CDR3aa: CASHPTGMNTEAFF

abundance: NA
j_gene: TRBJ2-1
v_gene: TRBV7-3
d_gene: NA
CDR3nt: TGTGCCAGCAGCTTACTAGGGGCGAGTAATGAGCAGTTCTTC
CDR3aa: CASSLLGASNEQFF

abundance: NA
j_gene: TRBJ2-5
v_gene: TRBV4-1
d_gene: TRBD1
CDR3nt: TGCGCCAGTGCTACCGGGACAGGGACCGAAGAGACCCAGTACTTC
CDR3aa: CASATGTGTEETQYF

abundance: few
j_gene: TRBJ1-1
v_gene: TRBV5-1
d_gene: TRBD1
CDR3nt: TGCGCCAGCAGCTTCAGGGGGGACCCTGAAGCTTTCTTT
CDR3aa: CASSFRGDPEAFF

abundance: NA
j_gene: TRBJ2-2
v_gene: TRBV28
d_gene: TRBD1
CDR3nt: TGTGCCAGCATTTCTGCGGGCAGGGGGCCGTCCGGGGAGCTGTTTTTT
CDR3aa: CASISAGRGPSGELFF

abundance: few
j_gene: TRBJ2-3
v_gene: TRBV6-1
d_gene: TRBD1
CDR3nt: TGTGCCAGCAGTGATGGGACAGGGTTTGAGGCGACCACAGATACGCAGTATTTT
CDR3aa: CASSDGTGFEATTDTQYF

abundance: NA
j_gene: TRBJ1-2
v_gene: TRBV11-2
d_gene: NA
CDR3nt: TGTGCCAGCAGCTTAGGTACCACAGATGGCCATGGCTACACCTTC
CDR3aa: CASSLGTTDGHGYTF

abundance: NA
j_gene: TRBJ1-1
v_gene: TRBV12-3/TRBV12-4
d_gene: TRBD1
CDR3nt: TGTGCCAGCAGTCTAGGACAGGCAGTTGAAGCTTTCTTT
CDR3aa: CASSLGQAVEAFF

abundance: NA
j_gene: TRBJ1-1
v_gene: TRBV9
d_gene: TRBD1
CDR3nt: TGTGCCAGCAGCGTCAACCCCAGACAGGGCACTGAAGCTTTCTTT
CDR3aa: CASSVNPRQGTEAFF

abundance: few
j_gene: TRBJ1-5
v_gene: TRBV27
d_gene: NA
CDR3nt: TGTGCCAGTGACTGCGGACAGCAGGGCAATCAGCCCCAGCATTTT
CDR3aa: CASDCGQQGNQPQHF

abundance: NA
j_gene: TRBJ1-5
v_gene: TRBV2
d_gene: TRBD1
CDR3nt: TGTGCCAGCTCCACCTCGGGACAGGGCCGCAATCAGCCCCAGCATTTT
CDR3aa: CASSTSGQGRNQPQHF

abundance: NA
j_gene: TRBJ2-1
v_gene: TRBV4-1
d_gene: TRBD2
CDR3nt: TGCGCCAGCAGCCCGGGACTACCCGTGGATGAGCAGTTCTTC
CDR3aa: CASSPGLPVDEQFF

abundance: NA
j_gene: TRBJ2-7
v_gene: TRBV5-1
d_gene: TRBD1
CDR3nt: TGCGCCAGCAGCGCCAGGGGGCTCGAGCAGTACTTC
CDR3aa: CASSARGLEQYF

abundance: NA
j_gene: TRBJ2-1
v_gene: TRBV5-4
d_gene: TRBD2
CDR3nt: TGTGCCAGCAGCCCGAATCGACTAGCGGGGTCCAGTGAGCAGTTCTTC
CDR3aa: CASSPNRLAGSSEQFF

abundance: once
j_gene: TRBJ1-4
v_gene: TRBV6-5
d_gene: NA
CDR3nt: TGTGCCAGCAGTCACTACAGGGCAAATGAAAAACTGTTTTTT
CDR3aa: CASSHYRANEKLFF

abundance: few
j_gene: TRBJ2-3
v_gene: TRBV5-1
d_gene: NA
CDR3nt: TGCGCCAGCAGCGAGGAGGGCCTGAGGGGAATTGCAGATACGCAGTATTTT
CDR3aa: CASSEEGLRGIADTQYF

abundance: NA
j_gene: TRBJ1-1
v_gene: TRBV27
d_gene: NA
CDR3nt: TGTGCCAGCAGTTTATTAGGGGGTGCCGCGAACACTGAAGCTTTCTTT
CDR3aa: CASSLLGGAANTEAFF

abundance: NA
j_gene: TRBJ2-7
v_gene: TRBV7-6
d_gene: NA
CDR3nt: TGTGCCAGCAGCCCGTCGCCTACTAGGCCCTACGAGCAGTACTTC
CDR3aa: CASSPSPTRPYEQYF

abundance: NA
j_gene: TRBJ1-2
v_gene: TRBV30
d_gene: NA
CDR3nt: TGTGCCTGGGGAGTCCCCGAGGTGACAGTCTTCTATGGCTACACCTTC
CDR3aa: CAWGVPEVTVFYGYTF

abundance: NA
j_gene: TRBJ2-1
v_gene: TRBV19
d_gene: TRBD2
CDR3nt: TGTGCCAGTAGCTCACTAGCGGGGGGTAACAATGAGCAGTTCTTC
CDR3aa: CASSSLAGGNNEQFF

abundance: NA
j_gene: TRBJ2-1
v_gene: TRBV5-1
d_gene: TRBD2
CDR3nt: TGCGCCAGCAGCCAGCGGGGGACCTACAATGAGCAGTTCTTC
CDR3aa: CASSQRGTYNEQFF

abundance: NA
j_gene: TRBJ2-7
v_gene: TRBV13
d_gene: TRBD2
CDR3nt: TGTGCCAGCAGCTTAGGGGTAGCGGGGGCCGCCTACGAGCAGTACTTC
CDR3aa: CASSLGVAGAAYEQYF

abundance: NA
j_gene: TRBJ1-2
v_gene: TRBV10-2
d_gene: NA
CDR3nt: TGCGCCAGCAGTGCCGACGGGGTTACGTACTATGGCTACACCTTC
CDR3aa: CASSADGVTYYGYTF

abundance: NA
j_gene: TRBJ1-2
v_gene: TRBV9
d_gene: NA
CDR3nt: TGTGCCAGCAGCGTAGCGGGTAATAACTATGGCTACACCTTC
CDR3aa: CASSVAGNNYGYTF

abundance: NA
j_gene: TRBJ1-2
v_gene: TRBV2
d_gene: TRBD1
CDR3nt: TGTGCCACGCGACAGGGCCATGGCTACACCTTC
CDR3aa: CATRQGHGYTF

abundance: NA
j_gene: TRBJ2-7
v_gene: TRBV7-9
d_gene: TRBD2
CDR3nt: TGTGCCAGCAGCTTAGGGGAGGGTGGCCACGAGCAGTACTTC
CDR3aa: CASSLGEGGHEQYF

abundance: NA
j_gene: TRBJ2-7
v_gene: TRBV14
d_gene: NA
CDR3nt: TGTGCCAGCAGCCAAGATATGGGACTGGAATACGAGCAGTACTTC
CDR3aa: CASSQDMGLEYEQYF

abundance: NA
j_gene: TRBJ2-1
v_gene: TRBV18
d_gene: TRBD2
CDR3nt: TGTGCCAGCTCAAGAAGCGGGGGGCAAGACAATGAGCAGTTCTTC
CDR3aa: CASSRSGGQDNEQFF

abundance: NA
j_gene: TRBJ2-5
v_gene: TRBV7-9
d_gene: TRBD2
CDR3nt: TGTGCCAGCAGAGCCTGGTGGAGCGGGGCTTGGGAGACCCAGTACTTC
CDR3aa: CASRAWWSGAWETQYF

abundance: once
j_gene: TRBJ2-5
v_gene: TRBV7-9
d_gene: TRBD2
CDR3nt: TGTGCCAGCAGCAAGCAGACTAGCGGGGGCCCAGGGTCAGAGACCCAGTACTTC
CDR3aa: CASSKQTSGGPGSETQYF

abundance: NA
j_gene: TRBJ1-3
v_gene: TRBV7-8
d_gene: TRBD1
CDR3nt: TGTGCCAGCAGAACAGGGGGTTCGGGAGGAAACACCATATATTTT
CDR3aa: CASRTGGSGGNTIYF

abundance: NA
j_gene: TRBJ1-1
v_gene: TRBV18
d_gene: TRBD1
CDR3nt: TGTGCCAGCTCAGCGCAACCTCACTTCAGGGGGCGAAACACTGAAGCTTTCTTT
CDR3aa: CASSAQPHFRGRNTEAFF

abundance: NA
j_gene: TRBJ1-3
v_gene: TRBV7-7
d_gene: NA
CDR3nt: TGTGCCAGCAGCTTTATCGAAACGGTCGGGGGGGGCGATTTGGCCATATATTTT
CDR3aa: CASSFIETVGGGDLAIYF

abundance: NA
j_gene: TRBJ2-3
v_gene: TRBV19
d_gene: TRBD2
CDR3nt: TGTGCCAGTAGTGGGACTAGCAGACCGAATACGCAGTATTTT
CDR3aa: CASSGTSRPNTQYF

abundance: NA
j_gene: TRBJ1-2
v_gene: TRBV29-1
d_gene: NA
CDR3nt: TGCAGCGTTGAAAAGGGGCGGCTTGATGGCTACACCTTC
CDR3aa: CSVEKGRLDGYTF

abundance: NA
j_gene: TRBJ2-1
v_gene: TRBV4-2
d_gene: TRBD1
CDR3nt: TGTGCCAGCAGCCCCGCTCAAACCCGGACAGGGGTCCATGAGCAGTTCTTC
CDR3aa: CASSPAQTRTGVHEQFF

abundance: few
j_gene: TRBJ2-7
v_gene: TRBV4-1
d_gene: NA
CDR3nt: TGCGCCAGCAGCCAAGTCGGGGACACAGCCGAGCAGTACTTC
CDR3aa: CASSQVGDTAEQYF

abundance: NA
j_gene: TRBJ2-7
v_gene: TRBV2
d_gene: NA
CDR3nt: TGTGCCAGCAGTGGACTAAAGAATAAGAGCTACGAGCAGTACTTC
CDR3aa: CASSGLKNKSYEQYF

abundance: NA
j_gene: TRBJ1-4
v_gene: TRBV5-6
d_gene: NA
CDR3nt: TGTGCCAGCAGCTTGACAGGGAGGGTAACTAATGAAAAACTGTTTTTT
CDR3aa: CASSLTGRVTNEKLFF

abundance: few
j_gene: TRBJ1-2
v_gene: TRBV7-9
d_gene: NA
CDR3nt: TGTGCCAGCAGCTTAAGCGCTAATTATGGCTACACCTTC
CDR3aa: CASSLSANYGYTF

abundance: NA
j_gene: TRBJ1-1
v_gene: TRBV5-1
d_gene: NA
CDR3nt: TGCGCCAGCAGCTCATCGCGCGGGGTCCCCCTAAACACTGAAGCTTTCTTT
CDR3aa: CASSSSRGVPLNTEAFF

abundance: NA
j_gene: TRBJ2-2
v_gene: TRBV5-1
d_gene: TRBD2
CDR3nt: TGCGCCAGCAGCTTGGGAGCTAGCGGGGATACCGGGGAGCTGTTTTTT
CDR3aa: CASSLGASGDTGELFF

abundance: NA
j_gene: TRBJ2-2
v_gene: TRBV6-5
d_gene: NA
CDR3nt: TGTGCCAGCAGTCCTAGTTGGGAGCTGTTTTTT
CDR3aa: CASSPSWELFF

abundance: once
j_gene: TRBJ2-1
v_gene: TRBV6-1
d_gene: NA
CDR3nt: TGTGCCAGCAGTGATTGGGGCAGCTCCTACAATGAGCAGTTCTTC
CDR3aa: CASSDWGSSYNEQFF

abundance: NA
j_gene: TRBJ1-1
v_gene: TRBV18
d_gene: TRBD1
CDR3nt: TGTGCCAGCTCCCCCGTTGGAGGGGGCATGAACACTGAAGCTTTCTTT
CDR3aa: CASSPVGGGMNTEAFF